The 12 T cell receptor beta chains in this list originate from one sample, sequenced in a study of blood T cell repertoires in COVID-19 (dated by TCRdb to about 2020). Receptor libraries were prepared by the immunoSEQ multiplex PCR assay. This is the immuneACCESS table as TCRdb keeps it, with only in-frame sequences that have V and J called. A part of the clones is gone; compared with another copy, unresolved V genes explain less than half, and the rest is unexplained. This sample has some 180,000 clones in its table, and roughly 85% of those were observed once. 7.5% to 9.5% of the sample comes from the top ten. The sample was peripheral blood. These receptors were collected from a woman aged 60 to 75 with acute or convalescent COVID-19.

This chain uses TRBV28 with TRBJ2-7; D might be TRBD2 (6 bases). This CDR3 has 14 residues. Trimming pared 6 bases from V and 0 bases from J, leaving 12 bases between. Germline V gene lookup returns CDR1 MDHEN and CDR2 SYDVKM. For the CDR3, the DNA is TGTGCCAGCAGGGGACTTACCAGCTCCTACGAGCAGTACTTC. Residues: CASRGLTSSYEQYF.

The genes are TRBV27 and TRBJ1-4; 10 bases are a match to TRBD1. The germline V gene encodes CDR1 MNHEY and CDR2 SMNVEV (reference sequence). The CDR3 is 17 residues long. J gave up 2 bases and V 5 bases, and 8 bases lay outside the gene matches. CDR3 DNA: TGTGCCAGCAGTAAGACAGGGGGCGCGAGGACTAATGAAAAACTGTTTTTT. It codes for CASSKTGGARTNEKLFF.

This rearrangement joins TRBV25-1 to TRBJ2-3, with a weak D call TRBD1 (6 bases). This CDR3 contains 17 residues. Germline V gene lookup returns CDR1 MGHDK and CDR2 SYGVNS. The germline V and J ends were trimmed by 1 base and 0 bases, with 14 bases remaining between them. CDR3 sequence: CASSEFGKGESTDTQYF. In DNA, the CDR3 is TGTGCCAGCAGTGAATTCGGAAAGGGGGAGAGCACAGATACGCAGTATTTT. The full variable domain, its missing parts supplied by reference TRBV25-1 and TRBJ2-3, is EADIYQTPRYLVIGTGKKITLECSQTMGHDKMYWYQQDPGMELHLIHYSYGVNSTEKGDLSSESTVSRIRTEHFPLTLESARPSHTSQYLCASSEFGKGESTDTQYFGPGTRLTVL.

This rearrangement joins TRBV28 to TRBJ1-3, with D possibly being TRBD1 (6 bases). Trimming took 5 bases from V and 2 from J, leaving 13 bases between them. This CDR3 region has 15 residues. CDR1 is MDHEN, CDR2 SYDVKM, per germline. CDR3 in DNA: TGTGCCAGCAGTGCACGGGGGGCAGCTGGAAACACCATATATTTT. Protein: CASSARGAAGNTIYF.

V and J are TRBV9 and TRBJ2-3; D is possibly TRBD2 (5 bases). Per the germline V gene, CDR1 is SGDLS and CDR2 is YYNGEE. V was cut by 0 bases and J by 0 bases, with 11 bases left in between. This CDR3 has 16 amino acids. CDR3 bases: TGTGCCAGCAGCGTAGCTCACGGGATAAGCACAGATACGCAGTATTTT. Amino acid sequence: CASSVAHGISTDTQYF.

CDR3 sequence reads: CASSLLSGSYNEQFF. CDR3 coding DNA: TGTGCCAGCAGCTTGTTGAGCGGGAGCTACAATGAGCAGTTCTTC. V is TRBV7-9 and J is TRBJ2-1; 8 positions agree with TRBD2. Germline V gives CDR1 SEHNR, CDR2 FQNEAQ (reference sequence). This CDR3 has 15 residues. V dropped 3 bases and J dropped 3; count of bases not matched to a gene: 4.

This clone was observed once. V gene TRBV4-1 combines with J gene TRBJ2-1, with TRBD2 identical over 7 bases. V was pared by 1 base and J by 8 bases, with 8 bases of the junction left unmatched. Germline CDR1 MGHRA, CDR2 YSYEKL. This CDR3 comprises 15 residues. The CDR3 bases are TGCGCCAGCAGCCAAGCCCTTGGCCGGGGGGATGAGCAGTTCTTC. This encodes CASSQALGRGDEQFF.

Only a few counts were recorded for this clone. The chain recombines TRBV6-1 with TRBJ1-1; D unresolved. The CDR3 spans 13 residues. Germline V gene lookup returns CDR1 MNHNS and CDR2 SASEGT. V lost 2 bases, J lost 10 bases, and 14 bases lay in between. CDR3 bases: TGTGCCAGCAGTGAACGAAACGGTTTGTCAGCTTTCTTT. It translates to CASSERNGLSAFF.

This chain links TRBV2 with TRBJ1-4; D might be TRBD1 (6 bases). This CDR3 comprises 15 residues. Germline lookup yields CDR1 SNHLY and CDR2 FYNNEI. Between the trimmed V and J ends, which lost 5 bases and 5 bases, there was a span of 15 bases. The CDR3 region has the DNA TGTGCCAGCAGTCAAGTCGGGACAAGAAATGAAAAACTGTTTTTT. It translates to CASSQVGTRNEKLFF.

The CDR3 DNA reads as TGTGCCAGCAGTTTATCAGGAGGGAACACCGGGGAGCTGTTTTTT. Translating it yields CASSLSGGNTGELFF. V gene TRBV27 combines with J gene TRBJ2-2; the D gene is possibly TRBD2 (5 bases). This CDR3 spans 15 amino acids. The germline V and J ends were trimmed by 0 bases and 1 base, with 6 bases remaining between them. Germline V gives CDR1 MNHEY, CDR2 SMNVEV (reference sequence).

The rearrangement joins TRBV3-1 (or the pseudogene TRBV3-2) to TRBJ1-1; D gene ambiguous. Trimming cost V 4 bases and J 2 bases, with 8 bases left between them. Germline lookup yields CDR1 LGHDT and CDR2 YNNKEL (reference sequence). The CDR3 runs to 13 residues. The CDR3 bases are TGTGCCAGCAGCCCAACTCCTAACACTGAAGCTTTCTTT. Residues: CASSPTPNTEAFF.

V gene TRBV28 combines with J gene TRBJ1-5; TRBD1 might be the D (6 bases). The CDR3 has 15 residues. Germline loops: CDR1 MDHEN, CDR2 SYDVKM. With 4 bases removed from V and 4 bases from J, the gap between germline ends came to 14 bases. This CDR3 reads CASSSGQLRNQPQHF. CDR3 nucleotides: TGTGCCAGCAGTTCCGGACAGCTACGAAATCAGCCCCAGCATTTT.